This note documents a single T cell receptor (beta chain) sequence. Its specificity is unknown. Naivety among CD8 cells was defined by CD45RO negativity and positive CCR7 selection, thereby excluding terminally differentiated effector memory CD45RA+ cells. The record originates from a study of shared clonotypes between healthy human individuals. About the research overall: Those who served as donors were two women and three men between the ages of 18 and 49. The plates for each donor numbered three CD4 naive, three CD4 memory, two CD8 naive and one CD8 memory.

This table comes from immunoSEQ multiplex PCR, and its TCRdb copy is limited to in-frame clones, with some not included. In the table there are about 2.1 million clones, about 92% of which are singletons. Regarding the study as a whole: Richness estimates generally favored naive over memory subsets.

This CDR3 is built from 15 residues. Germline CDR1 is SGHRS and CDR2 is YFSETQ. The J segment lost 5 bases and the V segment lost 3 bases, leaving 7 bases of the junction unmatched. This TCR came from a man in his late teens or twenties in good health. Some clones in this sample may be carry-over from other donors' samples. Sequencing was performed on naive CD8+ T cells from PBMCs. The V and J genes are TRBV5-1 and TRBJ2-1; 8 bases are a match to TRBD2. The CDR3 DNA follows: TGCGCCAGCAGCTGGACTAGCATCTTCCACAATGAGCAGTTCTTC. This encodes CASSWTSIFHNEQFF.